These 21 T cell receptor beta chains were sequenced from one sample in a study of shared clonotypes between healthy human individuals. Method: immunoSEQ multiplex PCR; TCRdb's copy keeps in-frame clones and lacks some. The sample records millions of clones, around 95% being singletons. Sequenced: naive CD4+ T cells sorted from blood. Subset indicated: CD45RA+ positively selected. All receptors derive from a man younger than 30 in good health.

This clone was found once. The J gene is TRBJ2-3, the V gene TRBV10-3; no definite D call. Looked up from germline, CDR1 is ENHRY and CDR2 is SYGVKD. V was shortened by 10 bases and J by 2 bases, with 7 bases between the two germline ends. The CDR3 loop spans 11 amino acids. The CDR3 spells CATQFTDTQYF. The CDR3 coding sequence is TGTGCCACCCAATTCACAGATACGCAGTATTTT.

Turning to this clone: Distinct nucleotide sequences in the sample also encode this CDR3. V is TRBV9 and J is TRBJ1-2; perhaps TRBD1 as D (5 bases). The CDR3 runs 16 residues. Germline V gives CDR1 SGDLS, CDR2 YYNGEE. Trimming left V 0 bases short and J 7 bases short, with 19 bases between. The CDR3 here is CASSVGAGNEIGGYTF. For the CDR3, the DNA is TGTGCCAGCAGCGTAGGGGCAGGGAACGAGATTGGTGGCTACACCTTC. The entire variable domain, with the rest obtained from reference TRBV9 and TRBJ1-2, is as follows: DSGVTQTPKHLITATGQRVTLRCSPRSGDLSVYWYQQSLDQGLQFLIQYYNGEERAKGNILERFSAQQFPDLHSELNLSSLELGDSALYFCASSVGAGNEIGGYTFGSGTRLTVV.

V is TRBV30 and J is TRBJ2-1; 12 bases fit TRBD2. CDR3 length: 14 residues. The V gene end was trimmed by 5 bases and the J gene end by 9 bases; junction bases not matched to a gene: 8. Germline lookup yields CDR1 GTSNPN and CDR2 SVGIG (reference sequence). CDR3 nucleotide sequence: TGTGCCTGGGCGCTAGCGGGAGGGCCAGGTGAGCAGTTCTTC. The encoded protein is CAWALAGGPGEQFF.

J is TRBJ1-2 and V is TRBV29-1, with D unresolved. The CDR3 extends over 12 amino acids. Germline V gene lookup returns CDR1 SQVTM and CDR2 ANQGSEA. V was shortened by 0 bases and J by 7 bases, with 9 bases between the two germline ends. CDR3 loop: CSVEDSGSGYTF. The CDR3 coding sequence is TGCAGCGTTGAAGATTCTGGGTCTGGCTACACCTTC.

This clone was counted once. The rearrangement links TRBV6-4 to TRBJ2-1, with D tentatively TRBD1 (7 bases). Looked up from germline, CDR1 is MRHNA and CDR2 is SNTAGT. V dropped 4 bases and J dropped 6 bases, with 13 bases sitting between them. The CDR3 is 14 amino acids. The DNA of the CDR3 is TGTGCCAGCAGTGGCCAGGGGGGAACCAATGAGCAGTTCTTC. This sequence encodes CASSGQGGTNEQFF.

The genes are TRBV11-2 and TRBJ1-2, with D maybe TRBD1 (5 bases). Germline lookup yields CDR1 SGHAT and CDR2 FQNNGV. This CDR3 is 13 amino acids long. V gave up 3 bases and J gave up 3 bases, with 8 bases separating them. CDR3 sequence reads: CASSFDSHYGYTF. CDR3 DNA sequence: TGTGCCAGCAGCTTCGACAGTCACTATGGCTACACCTTC.

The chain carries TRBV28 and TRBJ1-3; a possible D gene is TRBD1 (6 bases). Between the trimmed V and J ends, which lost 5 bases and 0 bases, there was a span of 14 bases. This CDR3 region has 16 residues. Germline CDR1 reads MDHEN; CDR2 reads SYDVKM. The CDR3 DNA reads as TGTGCCAGCAGTCCGGGACAAGCTATCTCTGGAAACACCATATATTTT. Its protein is CASSPGQAISGNTIYF.

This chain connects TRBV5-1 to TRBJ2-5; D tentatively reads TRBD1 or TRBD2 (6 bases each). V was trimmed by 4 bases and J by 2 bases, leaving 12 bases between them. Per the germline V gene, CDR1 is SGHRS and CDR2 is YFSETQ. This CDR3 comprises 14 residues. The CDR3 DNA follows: TGCGCCAGCAGCCGCGGGACAACACAAGAGACCCAGTACTTC. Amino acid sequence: CASSRGTTQETQYF. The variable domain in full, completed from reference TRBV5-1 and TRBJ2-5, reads KAGVTQTPRYLIKTRGQQVTLSCSPISGHRSVSWYQQTPGQGLQFLFEYFSETQRNKGNFPGRFSGRQFSNSRSEMNVSTLELGDSALYLCASSRGTTQETQYFGPGTRLLVL.

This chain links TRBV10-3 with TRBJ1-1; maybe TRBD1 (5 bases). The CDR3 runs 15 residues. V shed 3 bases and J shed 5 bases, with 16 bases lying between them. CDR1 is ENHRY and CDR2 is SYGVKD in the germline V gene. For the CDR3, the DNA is TGTGCCATCAGTGAATCGGAGGGCCGGGGGACTGAAGCTTTCTTT. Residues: CAISESEGRGTEAFF.

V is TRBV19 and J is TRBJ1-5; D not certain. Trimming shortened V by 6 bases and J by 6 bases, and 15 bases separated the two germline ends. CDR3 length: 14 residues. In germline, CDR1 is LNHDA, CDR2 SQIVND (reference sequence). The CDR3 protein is CASRVARDFQPQHF. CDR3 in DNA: TGTGCCAGTAGGGTAGCTAGGGATTTTCAGCCCCAGCATTTT.

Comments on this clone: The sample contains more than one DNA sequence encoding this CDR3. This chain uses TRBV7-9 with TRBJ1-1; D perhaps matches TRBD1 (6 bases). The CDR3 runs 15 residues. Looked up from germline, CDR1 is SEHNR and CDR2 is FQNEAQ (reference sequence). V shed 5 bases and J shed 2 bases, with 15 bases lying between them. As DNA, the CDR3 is TGTGCCAGCAGCCCCCGAGGACAGTCAAACACTGAAGCTTTCTTT. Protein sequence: CASSPRGQSNTEAFF. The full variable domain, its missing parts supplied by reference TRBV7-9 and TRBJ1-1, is DTGVSQNPRHKITKRGQNVTFRCDPISEHNRLYWYRQTLGQGPEFLTYFQNEAQLEKSRLLSDRFSAERPKGSFSTLEIQRTEQGDSAMYLCASSPRGQSNTEAFFGQGTRLTVV.

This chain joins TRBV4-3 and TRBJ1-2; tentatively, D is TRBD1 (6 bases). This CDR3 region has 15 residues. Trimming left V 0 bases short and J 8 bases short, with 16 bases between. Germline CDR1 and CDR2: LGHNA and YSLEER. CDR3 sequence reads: CASSQDRGLSPGYTF. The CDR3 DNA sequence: TGCGCCAGCAGCCAAGACAGGGGCCTTTCTCCAGGCTACACCTTC.

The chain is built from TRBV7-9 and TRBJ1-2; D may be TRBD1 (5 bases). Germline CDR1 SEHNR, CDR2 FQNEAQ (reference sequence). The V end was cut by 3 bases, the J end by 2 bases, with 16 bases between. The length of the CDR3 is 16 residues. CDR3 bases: TGTGCCAGCAGCTTGGAGTCGGGACGGATCAACTATGGCTACACCTTC. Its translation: CASSLESGRINYGYTF.

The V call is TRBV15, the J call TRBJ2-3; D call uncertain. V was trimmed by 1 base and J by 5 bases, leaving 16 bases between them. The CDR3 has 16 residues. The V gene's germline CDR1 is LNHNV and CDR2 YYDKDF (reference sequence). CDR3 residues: CATSRALGFALDTQYF. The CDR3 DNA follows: TGTGCCACCAGCAGAGCCCTAGGATTCGCGCTAGATACGCAGTATTTT.

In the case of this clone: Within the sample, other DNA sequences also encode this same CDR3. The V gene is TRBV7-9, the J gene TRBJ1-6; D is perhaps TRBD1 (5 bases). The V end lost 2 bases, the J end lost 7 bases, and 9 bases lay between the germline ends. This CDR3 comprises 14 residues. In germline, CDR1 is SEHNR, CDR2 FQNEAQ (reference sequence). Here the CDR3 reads CASSLSGGNSPLHF. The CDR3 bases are TGTGCCAGCAGCTTATCGGGGGGAAATTCACCCCTCCACTTT.

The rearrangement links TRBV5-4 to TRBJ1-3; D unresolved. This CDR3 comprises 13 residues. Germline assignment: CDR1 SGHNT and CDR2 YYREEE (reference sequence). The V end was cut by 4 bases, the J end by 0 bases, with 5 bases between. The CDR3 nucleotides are TGTGCCAGCAGCCTCGACTCTGGAAACACCATATATTTT. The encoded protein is CASSLDSGNTIYF. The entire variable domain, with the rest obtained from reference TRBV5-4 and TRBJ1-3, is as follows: ETGVTQSPTHLIKTRGQQVTLRCSSQSGHNTVSWYQQALGQGPQFIFQYYREEENGRGNFPPRFSGLQFPNYSSELNVNALELDDSALYLCASSLDSGNTIYFGEGSWLTVV.

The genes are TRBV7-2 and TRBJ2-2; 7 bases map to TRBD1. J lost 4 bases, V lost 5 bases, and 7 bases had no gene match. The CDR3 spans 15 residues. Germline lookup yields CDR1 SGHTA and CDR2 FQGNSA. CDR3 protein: CASSVHRGSTGELFF. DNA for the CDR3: TGTGCCAGCAGCGTCCACAGGGGATCCACCGGGGAGCTGTTTTTT.

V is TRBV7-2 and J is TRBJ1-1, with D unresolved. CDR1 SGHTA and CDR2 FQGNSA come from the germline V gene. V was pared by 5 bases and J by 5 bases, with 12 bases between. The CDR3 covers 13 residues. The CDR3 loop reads CASSRSIRTEAFF. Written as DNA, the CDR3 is TGTGCCAGCAGCCGTTCCATACGGACTGAAGCTTTCTTT.

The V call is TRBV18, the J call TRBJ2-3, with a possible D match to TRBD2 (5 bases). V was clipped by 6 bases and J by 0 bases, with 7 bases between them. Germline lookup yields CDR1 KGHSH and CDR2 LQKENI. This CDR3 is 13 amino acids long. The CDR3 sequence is CASSKRSTDTQYF. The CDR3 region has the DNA TGTGCCAGCTCTAAGCGGAGCACAGATACGCAGTATTTT.

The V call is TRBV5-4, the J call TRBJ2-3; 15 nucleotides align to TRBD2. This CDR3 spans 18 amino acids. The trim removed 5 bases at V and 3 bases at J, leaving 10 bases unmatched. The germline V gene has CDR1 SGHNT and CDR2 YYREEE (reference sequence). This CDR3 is CASRKGTSGGPRTDTQYF. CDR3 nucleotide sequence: TGTGCCAGCAGGAAGGGGACTAGCGGGGGGCCAAGGACAGATACGCAGTATTTT.

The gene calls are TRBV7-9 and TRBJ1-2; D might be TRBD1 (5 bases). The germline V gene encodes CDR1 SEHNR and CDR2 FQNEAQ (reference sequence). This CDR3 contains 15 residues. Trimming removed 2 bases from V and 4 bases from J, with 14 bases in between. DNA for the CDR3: TGTGCCAGCAGCTTAATGGACACTCCGACCTATGGCTACACCTTC. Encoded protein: CASSLMDTPTYGYTF.